A single sample is the source of the 10 T cell receptor beta chains below, sequenced in a study of blood T cell repertoires in COVID-19. Profiled with immunoSEQ multiplex PCR; TCRdb holds only in-frame clones, not every one. Altogether about 83,000 clones are present, around 86% being singletons, with the ten largest covering 7.5% to 9.5%. Material: peripheral blood. These receptors originate from a man in his forties or fifties with active COVID-19.

The chain joins TRBV7-2 to TRBJ1-5, with D possibly TRBD1 on 6 matching bases. Germline CDR1 SGHTA, CDR2 FQGNSA. V lost 2 bases and J 7 bases, leaving 9 bases between the germline ends. This CDR3 comprises 13 residues. CDR3 DNA: TGTGCCAGCAGCTTACACAGGGCACAGCCCCAGCATTTT. It codes for CASSLHRAQPQHF. The full variable domain, with the rest looked up from reference TRBV7-2 and TRBJ1-5, is GAGVSQSPSNKVTEKGKDVELRCDPISGHTALYWYRQSLGQGLEFLIYFQGNSAPDKSGLPSDRFSAERTGGSVSTLTIQRTQQEDSAVYLCASSLHRAQPQHFGDGTRLSIL.

The DNA for the CDR3 is TGTGCCAGCAGGGGTAGGGACAGGGATTCCTACGAGCAGTACTTC. Translation: CASRGRDRDSYEQYF. V and J are TRBV6-5 and TRBJ2-7, with 9 bases that match TRBD1. The CDR3 has 15 residues. Trimming cost V 6 bases and J 1 base; bases outside gene matches: 7. Germline-derived CDR1 and CDR2 are MNHEY and SVGAGI.

In its sample, this clone ranks as medium-sized (0.01 to 0.1%). The rearrangement uses TRBV28 and TRBJ2-7; D gene ambiguous. The CDR3 length is 11 residues. Germline V gene lookup returns CDR1 MDHEN and CDR2 SYDVKM. The germline V and J ends were trimmed by 6 bases and 1 base, with 4 bases remaining between them. The CDR3 reads CASSRSYEQYF. The CDR3 DNA reads TGTGCCAGCAGCCGGTCCTACGAGCAGTACTTC.

This sequence joins TRBV4-3 and TRBJ2-7; 9 nucleotides align to TRBD1. CDR1 is LGHNA and CDR2 is YSLEER in the germline V gene. CDR3 length: 15 amino acids. J lost 6 bases, V lost 0 bases, and 6 bases had no gene match. The CDR3 DNA sequence: TGCGCCAGCAGCCAAGATCCACAGGGGGCGGGCGAGCAGTACTTC. Translation gives CASSQDPQGAGEQYF.

J is TRBJ2-1 and V is TRBV24-1; maybe TRBD2 (6 bases). Trimming cost V 2 bases and J 7 bases, with 14 bases left between them. This CDR3 comprises 15 residues. CDR1 is KGHDR, CDR2 SFDVKD, per germline. This chain's CDR3 is CATSDSRREVNEQFF. In DNA form, the CDR3 reads TGTGCCACCAGTGATTCGAGGAGGGAGGTTAATGAGCAGTTCTTC.

This chain uses TRBV9 with TRBJ1-5; tentatively, D is TRBD1 (6 bases). Germline V lookup: CDR1 SGDLS, CDR2 YYNGEE. The CDR3 loop spans 16 amino acids. The germline V and J ends were trimmed by 3 bases and 5 bases, with 18 bases remaining between them. CDR3 bases: TGTGCCAGCAGCGCTGGGGGTAGGGGGGGCTATCAGCCCCAGCATTTT. Its protein product is CASSAGGRGGYQPQHF.

The chain uses TRBV18 and TRBJ1-2, with 10 bases fitting TRBD1. The CDR3 is 16 residues long. Germline assignment: CDR1 KGHSH and CDR2 LQKENI. The J segment lost 7 bases and the V segment lost 1 base, leaving 9 bases of the junction unmatched. CDR3: CASSPLGTGDLAGYTF. CDR3 nucleotides: TGTGCCAGCTCACCACTCGGGACAGGGGATTTGGCTGGCTACACCTTC.

The chain carries TRBV6-1 and TRBJ2-7; 9 bases are shared with TRBD2. The CDR3 spans 16 residues. Germline loops: CDR1 MNHNS, CDR2 SASEGT. With V trimmed by 4 bases and J by 6 bases, 13 bases remained unmatched. CDR3 residues: CASSARGLALFGEQYF. DNA of the CDR3: TGTGCCAGCAGTGCTAGAGGACTAGCGTTGTTCGGCGAGCAGTACTTC.

The chain carries TRBV7-2 and TRBJ1-2, with TRBD1 as a possible D gene (5 bases). Germline loops: CDR1 SGHTA, CDR2 FQGNSA. Trimming took off 1 base at V and 3 bases at J, with 12 bases between the two ends. The CDR3 extends over 15 amino acids. The CDR3 loop is CASSLGGGNDYGYTF. The CDR3 region has the DNA TGTGCCAGCAGCTTAGGGGGGGGAAATGACTATGGCTACACCTTC.

The chain links TRBV9 to TRBJ2-3, with 9 bases fitting TRBD2. J gave up 6 bases and V 4 bases, and 9 bases lay outside the gene matches. Germline V gives CDR1 SGDLS, CDR2 YYNGEE. CDR3 length: 15 amino acids. This CDR3 reads CASSTLAGVTDTQYF. Written as DNA, the CDR3 is TGTGCCAGCAGCACTTTAGCGGGAGTTACGGATACGCAGTATTTT.